Below are 16 T cell receptor beta chains sequenced from a single sample in a study of shared clonotypes between healthy human individuals. Some clones are missing from TCRdb's copy, which holds only in-frame ones; the method was immunoSEQ multiplex PCR. The table lists 2 million to 3 million clones, roughly 93% of them singletons. The sample taken for sequencing was naive CD4+ T cells from PBMCs. Subset described: CD45RA+ positively selected. The receptor source for this set is a man aged 18 to 35 in good health. Some clones in this sample may be carry-over from other donors' samples.

J is TRBJ2-1 and V is TRBV18; the match to TRBD1 covers 8 bases. J gave up 7 bases and V 5 bases, and 10 bases lay outside the gene matches. This CDR3 contains 15 residues. Per the germline V gene, CDR1 is KGHSH and CDR2 is LQKENI. The CDR3 bases are TGTGCCAGCTCAGGTCAGACAGGGGTAACTAATGAGCAGTTCTTC. Translation gives CASSGQTGVTNEQFF.

The genes are TRBV11-2 and TRBJ1-1; no reliable D call. The V end lost 5 bases, the J end lost 12 bases, and 19 bases lay between the germline ends. The CDR3 is 13 residues long. Germline lookup yields CDR1 SGHAT and CDR2 FQNNGV. The CDR3 DNA follows: TGTGCCAGCAGCCACGAACCTGCCAGGAGCTCTTTCTTT. It is translated as CASSHEPARSSFF.

The genes are TRBV19 and TRBJ2-7, with 10 bases matching TRBD2. The J segment lost 3 bases and the V segment lost 4 bases, leaving 9 bases of the junction unmatched. Germline V gives CDR1 LNHDA, CDR2 SQIVND (reference sequence). The CDR3 has 16 residues. CDR3 in amino acids: CASSNAGLASIYEQYF. The CDR3 DNA reads TGTGCCAGTAGTAACGCGGGACTAGCGAGTATCTACGAGCAGTACTTC.

The V and J genes are TRBV28 and TRBJ1-2; D perhaps matches TRBD1 (5 bases). Deletions cut 6 bases from V and 7 bases from J, with 24 bases between. Germline loops: CDR1 MDHEN, CDR2 SYDVKM. This CDR3 is 16 amino acids long. In DNA, the CDR3 is TGTGCCAGCAGCTCCCCGATGGGGGAGGGGAATAGTGGCTACACCTTC. This translates into CASSSPMGEGNSGYTF.

The chain recombines TRBV18 with TRBJ2-6; either TRBD1 or TRBD2 may supply D (5 bases each). The CDR3 has 17 amino acids. Germline loops: CDR1 KGHSH, CDR2 LQKENI. V dropped 1 base and J dropped 5 bases, with 15 bases sitting between them. CDR3: CASSPLGPLGRANVLTF. CDR3 DNA: TGTGCCAGCTCACCACTGGGGCCCCTCGGGAGGGCCAACGTCCTGACTTTC.

The chain has TRBV2 and TRBJ2-7; TRBD2 agrees at 10 bases. This CDR3 spans 17 amino acids. Germline CDR1 and CDR2: SNHLY and FYNNEI. With V trimmed by 6 bases and J by 6 bases, 17 bases remained unmatched. CDR3: CASRPRGPSGSTGEQYF. CDR3 in DNA: TGTGCCAGCAGACCAAGAGGGCCTAGCGGGAGTACGGGCGAGCAGTACTTC.

The CDR3 DNA sequence: TGCGCCAGCAGCTTGCGGGGACCCCCTAGTCCTGGCTACACCTTC. This codes for CASSLRGPPSPGYTF. The chain combines TRBV5-1 with TRBJ1-2, with D possibly matching TRBD1 (5 bases). Trimming removed 1 base from V and 7 bases from J, with 17 bases in between. CDR1 and CDR2 from the germline V gene are SGHRS and YFSETQ. The CDR3 has 15 residues. Complete variable domain (other parts from reference TRBV5-1 and TRBJ1-2): KAGVTQTPRYLIKTRGQQVTLSCSPISGHRSVSWYQQTPGQGLQFLFEYFSETQRNKGNFPGRFSGRQFSNSRSEMNVSTLELGDSALYLCASSLRGPPSPGYTFGSGTRLTVV.

This clone came up once. CDR3 residues: CASSLRGTSYEQYF. The CDR3 region has the DNA TGTGCCAGCAGCTTACGCGGTACCTCCTACGAGCAGTACTTC. The chain has TRBV11-2 and TRBJ2-5; D remains unclear. The J call may be incorrect, as the DNA end agrees better with TRBJ2-7. This CDR3 comprises 14 residues. The germline CDR1 and CDR2 sequences are SGHAT and FQNNGV.

The V and J genes are TRBV13 and TRBJ1-6; no clear D gene. V was trimmed by 3 bases and J by 7 bases, leaving 7 bases between them. Germline V gene data show CDR1 as PRHDT and CDR2 as FYEKMQ (reference sequence). This CDR3 is built from 13 residues. This chain's CDR3 is CASSFRRNSPLHF. The CDR3 DNA follows: TGTGCCAGCAGCTTTCGGCGAAATTCACCCCTCCACTTT.

The chain couples TRBV5-4 to TRBJ2-1; D gene ambiguous. V was trimmed by 0 bases and J by 6 bases, leaving 10 bases between them. This CDR3 contains 14 residues. Germline CDR1 SGHNT, CDR2 YYREEE (reference sequence). Here the CDR3 reads CASSLEGSSNEQFF. CDR3 nucleotides: TGTGCCAGCAGCTTGGAGGGTAGCTCCAATGAGCAGTTCTTC.

The V and J genes are TRBV4-2 and TRBJ2-2; D not certain. This CDR3 contains 16 residues. Germline V CDR1 and CDR2: LGHNA, YNFKEQ. V dropped 0 bases and J dropped 3 bases, with 11 bases sitting between them. CDR3 nucleotide sequence: TGTGCCAGCAGCCAAGATTTACCCGTGGACACCGGGGAGCTGTTTTTT. Translated: CASSQDLPVDTGELFF.

This chain's CDR3 is CASTLLGRATNEKLFF. In DNA form, the CDR3 reads TGTGCCAGCACGCTTTTGGGCAGGGCAACTAATGAAAAACTGTTTTTT. The chain links TRBV11-2 to TRBJ1-4; tentative D call: TRBD1 (5 bases). Germline CDR1 SGHAT, CDR2 FQNNGV. There are 16 residues in the CDR3. Between the trimmed V and J ends, which lost 7 bases and 0 bases, there was a span of 15 bases.

The V gene is TRBV19, the J gene TRBJ1-1; possible D gene TRBD1, 5 bases. The CDR3 runs to 12 residues. The germline CDR1 and CDR2 sequences are LNHDA and SQIVND (reference sequence). The V end was cut by 3 bases, the J end by 11 bases, with 13 bases between. In DNA form, the CDR3 reads TGTGCCAGTAGTATTAAGGGGCCAGGGGCTTTCTTT. It yields the protein CASSIKGPGAFF.

The chain combines TRBV18 with TRBJ2-7; TRBD2 aligns across 13 bases. CDR1 and CDR2 (germline): KGHSH, LQKENI. The length of the CDR3 is 18 residues. V lost 3 bases to trimming and J lost 0 bases; unmatched junction nucleotides: 8. The CDR3 bases are TGTGCCAGCTCACCCCGAGCCCGGACTAGCGGGGGCTCCTACGAGCAGTACTTC. Translated: CASSPRARTSGGSYEQYF. Together with reference TRBV18 and TRBJ2-7, the CDR3 gives the full variable domain: NAGVMQNPRHLVRRRGQEARLRCSPMKGHSHVYWYRQLPEEGLKFMVYLQKENIIDESGMPKERFSAEFPKEGPSILRIQQVVRGDSAAYFCASSPRARTSGGSYEQYFGPGTRLTVT.

The J gene is TRBJ2-2, the V gene TRBV5-4; 7 bases fit TRBD1. The CDR3 runs to 15 residues. Germline CDR1 SGHNT, CDR2 YYREEE (reference sequence). V dropped 3 bases and J dropped 3; count of bases not matched to a gene: 5. CDR3 protein: CASSSGQLYTGELFF. The CDR3 bases are TGTGCCAGCAGCTCGGGACAGCTTTACACCGGGGAGCTGTTTTTT.

As DNA, the CDR3 is TGTGCCAGCAGCTTGAGGACAGGGGGCGCGAACTATGGCTACACCTTC. Residues: CASSLRTGGANYGYTF. The chain has TRBV5-6 and TRBJ1-2, with 11 bases matching TRBD1. The CDR3 spans 16 residues. V dropped 1 base and J dropped 2; count of bases not matched to a gene: 4. Germline assignment: CDR1 SGHDT and CDR2 YYEEEE.